The sequence of this T cell receptor beta chain was determined in a study of blood T cells in healthy people across ages. The study, taken as a whole, reports: Per million T cells, TCR beta diversity dropped roughly linearly as age increased.

Trimming pared 6 bases from V and 14 bases from J, leaving 22 bases between. This CDR3 spans 14 amino acids. CDR1 MNHEY and CDR2 SVGAGI come from the germline V gene. For the second PCR, which ran for roughly 6 to 11 cycles, a sample-barcoded 5' primer and a J-beta primer mix were used. Each cDNA molecule, via a template-switch adaptor with 12 random nucleotides, was tagged. TCRdb reprocessed the 5' RACE reads via MiXCR and lists one record per CDR3 protein. The sample includes approximately 850,000 distinct CDR3 sequences, roughly 64% of them seen just once. The sample holds one count of this clonotype. Its cognate antigen is unknown.

The sequencing sample was made of blood. This TCR was recovered from a young man in good health. This chain uses TRBV6-5 with TRBJ1-4, with D perhaps matching TRBD1 (5 bases). Here the CDR3 reads CASRKRAGNSWLFF. In DNA form, the CDR3 reads TGTGCCAGCAGGAAGAGAGCAGGGAATTCTTGGCTGTTTTTT.